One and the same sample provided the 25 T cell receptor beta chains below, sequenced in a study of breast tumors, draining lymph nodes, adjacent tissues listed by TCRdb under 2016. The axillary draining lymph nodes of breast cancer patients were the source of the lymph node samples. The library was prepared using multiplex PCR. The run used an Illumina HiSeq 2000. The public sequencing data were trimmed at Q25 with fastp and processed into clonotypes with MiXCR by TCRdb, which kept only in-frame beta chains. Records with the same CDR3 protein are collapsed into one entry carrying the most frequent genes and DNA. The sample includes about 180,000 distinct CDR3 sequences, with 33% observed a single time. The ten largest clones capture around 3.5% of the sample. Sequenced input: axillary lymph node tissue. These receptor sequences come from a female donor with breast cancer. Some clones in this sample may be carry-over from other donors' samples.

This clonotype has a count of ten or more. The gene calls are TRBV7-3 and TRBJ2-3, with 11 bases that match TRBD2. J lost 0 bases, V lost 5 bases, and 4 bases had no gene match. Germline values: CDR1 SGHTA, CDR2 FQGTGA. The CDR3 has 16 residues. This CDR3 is CASSLAGGHSTDTQYF. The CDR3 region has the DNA TGTGCCAGCAGCCTAGCGGGGGGCCATAGCACAGATACGCAGTATTTT.

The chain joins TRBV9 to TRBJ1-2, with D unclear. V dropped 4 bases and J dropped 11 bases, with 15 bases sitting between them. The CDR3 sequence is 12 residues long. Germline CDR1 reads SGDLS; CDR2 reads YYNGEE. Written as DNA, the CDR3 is TGTGCCAGCAGCATGACTAGCGGGAGATACACCTTC. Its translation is CASSMTSGRYTF. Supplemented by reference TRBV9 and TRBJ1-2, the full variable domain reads DSGVTQTPKHLITATGQRVTLRCSPRSGDLSVYWYQQSLDQGLQFLIQYYNGEERAKGNILERFSAQQFPDLHSELNLSSLELGDSALYFCASSMTSGRYTFGSGTRLTVV.

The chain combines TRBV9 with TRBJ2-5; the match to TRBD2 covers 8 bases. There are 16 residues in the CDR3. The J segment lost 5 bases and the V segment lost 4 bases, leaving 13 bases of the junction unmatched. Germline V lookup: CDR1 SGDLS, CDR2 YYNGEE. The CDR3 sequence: CASSPGGGLVWETQYF. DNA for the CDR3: TGTGCCAGCAGCCCCGGTGGGGGACTAGTCTGGGAGACCCAGTACTTC.

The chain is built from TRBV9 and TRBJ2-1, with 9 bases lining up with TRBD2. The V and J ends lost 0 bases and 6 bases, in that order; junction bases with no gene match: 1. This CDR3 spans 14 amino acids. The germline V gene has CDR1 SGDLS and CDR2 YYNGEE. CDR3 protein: CASSVEAGGNEQFF. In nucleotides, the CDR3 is TGTGCCAGCAGCGTAGAAGCGGGGGGCAATGAGCAGTTCTTC.

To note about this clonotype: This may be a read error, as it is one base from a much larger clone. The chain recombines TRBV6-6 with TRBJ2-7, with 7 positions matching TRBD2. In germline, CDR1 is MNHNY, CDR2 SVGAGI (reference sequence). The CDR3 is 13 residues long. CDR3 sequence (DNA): TGTGCCAGCAGTCCCGGGACTACCTACGAGCGGTACTTC. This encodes CASSPGTTYERYF.

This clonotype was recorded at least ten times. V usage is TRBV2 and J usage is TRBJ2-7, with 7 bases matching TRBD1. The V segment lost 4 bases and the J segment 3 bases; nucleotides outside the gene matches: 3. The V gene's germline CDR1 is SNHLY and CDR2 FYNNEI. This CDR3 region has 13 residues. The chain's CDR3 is CASSGDRLYEQYF. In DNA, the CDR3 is TGTGCCAGCAGTGGGGACAGACTCTACGAGCAGTACTTC.

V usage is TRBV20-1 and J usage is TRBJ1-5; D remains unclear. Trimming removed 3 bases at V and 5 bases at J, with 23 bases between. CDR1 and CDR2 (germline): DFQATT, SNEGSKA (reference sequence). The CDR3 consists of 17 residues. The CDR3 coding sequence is TGCAGTGCTAGGGCCCATGTAGCGAACACCGGGGATCAGCCCCAGCATTTT. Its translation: CSARAHVANTGDQPQHF.

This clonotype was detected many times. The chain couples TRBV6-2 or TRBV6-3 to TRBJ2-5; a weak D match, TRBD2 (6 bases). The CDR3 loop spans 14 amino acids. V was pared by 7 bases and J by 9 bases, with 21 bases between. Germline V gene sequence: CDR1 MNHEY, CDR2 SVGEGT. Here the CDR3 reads CASKEEGRMGAQYF. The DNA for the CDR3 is TGTGCCAGCAAGGAGGAGGGCCGGATGGGGGCCCAGTACTTC.

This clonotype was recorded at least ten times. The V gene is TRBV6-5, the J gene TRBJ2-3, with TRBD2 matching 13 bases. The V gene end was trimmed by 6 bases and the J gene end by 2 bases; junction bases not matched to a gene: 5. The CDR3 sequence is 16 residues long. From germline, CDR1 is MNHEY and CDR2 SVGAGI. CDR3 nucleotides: TGTGCCAGCAGACGGGGGACTAGCGGGGACACAGATACGCAGTATTTT. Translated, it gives CASRRGTSGDTDTQYF.

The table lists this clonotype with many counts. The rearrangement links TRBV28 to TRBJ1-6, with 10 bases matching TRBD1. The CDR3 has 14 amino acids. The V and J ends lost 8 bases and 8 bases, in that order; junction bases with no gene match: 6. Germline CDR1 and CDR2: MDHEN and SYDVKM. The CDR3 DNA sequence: TGTGCCAGCGGTCAGACAGGGGGCTATTCACCCCTCCACTTT. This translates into CASGQTGGYSPLHF.

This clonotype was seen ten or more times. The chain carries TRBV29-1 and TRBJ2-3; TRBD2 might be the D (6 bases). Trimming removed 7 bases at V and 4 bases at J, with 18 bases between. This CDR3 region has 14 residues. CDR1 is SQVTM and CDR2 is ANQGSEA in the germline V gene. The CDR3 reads CSASLREAPDTQYF. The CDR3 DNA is TGCAGCGCCTCTTTGCGGGAAGCCCCAGATACGCAGTATTTT.

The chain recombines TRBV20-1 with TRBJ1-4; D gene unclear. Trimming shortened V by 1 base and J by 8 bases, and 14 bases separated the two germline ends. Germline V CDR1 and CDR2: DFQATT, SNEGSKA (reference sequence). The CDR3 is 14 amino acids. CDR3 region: CSARAATETEKLFF. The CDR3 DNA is TGCAGTGCTAGAGCGGCGACGGAAACCGAAAAACTGTTTTTT.

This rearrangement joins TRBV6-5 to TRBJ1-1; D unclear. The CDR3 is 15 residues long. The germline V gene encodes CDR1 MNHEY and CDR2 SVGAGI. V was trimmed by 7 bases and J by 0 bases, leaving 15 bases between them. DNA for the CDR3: TGTGCCAGCACCCCATTTAGGACGGTGAACACTGAAGCTTTCTTT. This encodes CASTPFRTVNTEAFF.

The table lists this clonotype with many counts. The CDR3 sequence: CSTSYRRETQYF. Here the CDR3 DNA reads TGCAGTACGTCCTACCGCCGGGAGACCCAGTACTTC. The chain carries TRBV20-1 and TRBJ2-5; D ambiguous. CDR1 is DFQATT, CDR2 SNEGSKA, per germline (reference sequence). V was pared by 8 bases and J by 5 bases, with 15 bases between. This CDR3 comprises 12 residues.

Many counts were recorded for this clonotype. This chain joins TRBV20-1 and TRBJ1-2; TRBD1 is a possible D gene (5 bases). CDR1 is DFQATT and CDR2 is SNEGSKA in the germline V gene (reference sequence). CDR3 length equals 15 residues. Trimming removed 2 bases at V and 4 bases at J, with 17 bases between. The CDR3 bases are TGCAGTGCTAGATTCAAGGAACAGGCCCCCTATGGCTACACCTTC. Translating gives CSARFKEQAPYGYTF.

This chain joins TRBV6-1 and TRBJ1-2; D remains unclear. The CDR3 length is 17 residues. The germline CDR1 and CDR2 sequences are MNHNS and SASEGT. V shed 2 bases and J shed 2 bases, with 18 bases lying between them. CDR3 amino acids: CASSEQAPHTRNYGYTF. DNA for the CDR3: TGTGCCAGCAGTGAACAGGCCCCCCATACACGGAACTATGGCTACACCTTC.

CDR3 in DNA: TGTGCCAGCAGTGAAGAAGGGGGTGGCGGGGACTACACCTTC. It encodes CASSEEGGGGDYTF. The chain has TRBV2 and TRBJ1-2, with D perhaps TRBD1 (6 bases). The CDR3 is made up of 14 amino acids. Germline lookup yields CDR1 SNHLY and CDR2 FYNNEI. Trimming took 1 base from V and 10 from J, leaving 16 bases between them.

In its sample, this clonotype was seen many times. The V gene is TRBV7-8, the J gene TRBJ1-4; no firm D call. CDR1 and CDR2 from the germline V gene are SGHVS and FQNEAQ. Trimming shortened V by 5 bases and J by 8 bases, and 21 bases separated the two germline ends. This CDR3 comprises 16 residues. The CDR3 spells CASSAQHSGVDEKLFF. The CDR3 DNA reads TGTGCCAGCAGCGCCCAGCACTCGGGTGTCGACGAAAAACTGTTTTTT. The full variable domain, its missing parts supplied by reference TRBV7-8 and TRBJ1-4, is GAGVSQSPRYKVAKRGQDVALRCDPISGHVSLFWYQQALGQGPEFLTYFQNEAQLDKSGLPSDRFFAERPEGSVSTLKIQRTQQEDSAVYLCASSAQHSGVDEKLFFGSGTQLSVL.

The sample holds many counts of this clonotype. The CDR3 DNA reads as TGTGCCAGCCTCGATATAGCTTTACGAACGTTCTTC. Its protein is CASLDIALRTFF. This chain connects TRBV6-1 to TRBJ2-1, with D hard to call. Germline CDR1 and CDR2: MNHNS and SASEGT. Trimming removed 8 bases at V and 15 bases at J, with 20 bases between. The CDR3 has 12 residues.

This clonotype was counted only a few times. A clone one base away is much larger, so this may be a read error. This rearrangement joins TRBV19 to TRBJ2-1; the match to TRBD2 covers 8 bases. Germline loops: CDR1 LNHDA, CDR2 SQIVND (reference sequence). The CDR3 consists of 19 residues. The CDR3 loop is CASSMPIGLAGSAYNAQFF. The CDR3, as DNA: TGTGCCAGTAGTATGCCGATCGGCTTAGCGGGATCCGCCTACAATGCGCAGTTCTTC. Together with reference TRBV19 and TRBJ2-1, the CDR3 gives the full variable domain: DGGITQSPKYLFRKEGQNVTLSCEQNLNHDAMYWYRQDPGQGLRLIYYSQIVNDFQKGDIAEGYSVSREKKESFPLTVTSAQKNPTAFYLCASSMPIGLAGSAYNAQFFGPGTRLTVL.

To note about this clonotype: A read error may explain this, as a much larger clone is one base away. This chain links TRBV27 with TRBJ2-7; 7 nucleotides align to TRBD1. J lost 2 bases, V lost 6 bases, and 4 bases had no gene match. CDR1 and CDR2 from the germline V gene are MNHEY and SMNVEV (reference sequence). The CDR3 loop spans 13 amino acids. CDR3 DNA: TGTGCCAGCAGATCCGGACAGGCCTACGAGCAGTACTTC. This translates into CASRSGQAYEQYF.

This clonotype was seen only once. The CDR3 is CASSRYLEAIYEQYF. The CDR3 coding sequence is TGTGCCAGCAGCCGCTACCTGGAGGCCATCTACGAGCAGTACTTC. The J gene is TRBJ2-7, the V gene TRBV6-5, with D tentatively TRBD2 (5 bases). V was trimmed by 6 bases and J by 3 bases, leaving 18 bases between them. Germline-derived CDR1 and CDR2 are MNHEY and SVGAGI. The CDR3 is 15 amino acids.

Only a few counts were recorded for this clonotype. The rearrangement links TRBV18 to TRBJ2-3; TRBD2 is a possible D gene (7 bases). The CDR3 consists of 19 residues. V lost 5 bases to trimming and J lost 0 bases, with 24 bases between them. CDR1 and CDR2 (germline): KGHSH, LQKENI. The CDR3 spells CASSGSAPGGARSTDTQYF. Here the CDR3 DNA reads TGTGCCAGCTCAGGAAGTGCCCCTGGGGGGGCGCGAAGCACAGATACGCAGTATTTT.

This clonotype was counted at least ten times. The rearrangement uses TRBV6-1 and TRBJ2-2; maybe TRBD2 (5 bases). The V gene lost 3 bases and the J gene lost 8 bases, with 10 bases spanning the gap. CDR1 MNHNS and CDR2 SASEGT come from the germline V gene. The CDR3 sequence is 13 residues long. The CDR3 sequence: CASSELGAGELFF. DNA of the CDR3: TGTGCCAGCAGTGAGTTGGGAGCGGGGGAGCTGTTTTTT.

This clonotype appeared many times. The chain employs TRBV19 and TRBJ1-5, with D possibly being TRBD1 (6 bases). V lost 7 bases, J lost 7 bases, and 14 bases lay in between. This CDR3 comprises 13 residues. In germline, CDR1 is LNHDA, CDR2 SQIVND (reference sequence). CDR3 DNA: TGTGCCAGTACGATAGGGGGGGTGCAGCCCCAGCATTTT. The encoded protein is CASTIGGVQPQHF.